This section outlines one TCR beta chain sequence together with its context. Its antigen is still unknown. Resections took place in Japan or China from about 2014 to 2018. This entry comes from a study of immune evolution from preneoplasia to lung adenocarcinoma. Profiling relied on immunoSEQ multiplex PCR, and the TCRdb table lists in-frame clones only, not all of them. Here the sample spans 7,600 or so clones, more than 70% being singletons. Findings of the study overall: Normal lung had the highest top T cell clone frequencies.

The CDR3 is 16 residues long. Looked up from germline, CDR1 is ENHRY and CDR2 is SYGVKD. Trimming took off 2 bases at V and 0 bases at J, with 12 bases between the two ends. The TCR originated in a person between 55 and 80 years old with lung adenocarcinoma. The chain recombines TRBV10-3 with TRBJ2-3; D is perhaps TRBD2 (7 bases). The sample consisted of FFPE adjacent normal lung tissue. The CDR3 DNA reads TGTGCCATCAGTGAGCAGGCGGGGGCAAGCACAGATACGCAGTATTTT. Translation gives CAISEQAGASTDTQYF.